These 10 T cell receptor beta chains were all obtained from the same sample, sequenced in a study of T cell responses to AZD1222 COVID-19 vaccine (dated by TCRdb to the early 2020s). The sample's time point label, in plain terms: baseline before first vaccination. To prepare the library, the immunoSEQ multiplex PCR assay was applied. The table was pulled from immuneACCESS by TCRdb, which kept in-frame rearrangements only. Such tables lose some clones; where checked, under half of the loss comes from unresolved V genes, and the rest has no known cause. Across this sample there are 65,000 to 85,000 clones, with 80% to 85% seen only once. The ten largest clones represent 21% of the sample. The specimen comprised peripheral blood, sampled on day 0 of AZD1222 vaccination. These receptors came from an adult in good health.

V is TRBV5-6 and J is TRBJ2-7; possible D gene TRBD2, 6 bases. Trimming cost V 3 bases and J 0 bases, with 16 bases left between them. Germline-derived CDR1 and CDR2 are SGHDT and YYEEEE. The CDR3 has 16 amino acids. CDR3 bases: TGTGCCAGCAGCTACGGTTCGGGGGTTTACTCCTACGAGCAGTACTTC. Residues: CASSYGSGVYSYEQYF.

The CDR3 reads CASSPGTGGADNQPQHF. CDR3 nucleotide sequence: TGCGCCAGCAGCCCGGGGACAGGGGGCGCGGACAATCAGCCCCAGCATTTT. The chain combines TRBV5-1 with TRBJ1-5; 12 bases are shared with TRBD1. From germline, CDR1 is SGHRS and CDR2 YFSETQ. CDR3 size: 17 residues. The V gene end was trimmed by 4 bases and the J gene end by 3 bases; junction bases not matched to a gene: 8.

This chain uses TRBV3-1 (or the pseudogene TRBV3-2) with TRBJ2-1; D call uncertain. Germline CDR1 LGHDT, CDR2 YNNKEL (reference sequence). This CDR3 has 17 amino acids. V was cut by 4 bases and J by 0 bases, with 16 bases left in between. The CDR3 here is CASSLQVGGISYNEQFF. In DNA, the CDR3 is TGTGCCAGCAGCCTCCAGGTGGGCGGAATCTCCTACAATGAGCAGTTCTTC.

This CDR3 reads CASSSRGGEIARRDGYTF. In DNA form, the CDR3 reads TGTGCCAGCAGCTCAAGAGGAGGGGAGATCGCCAGAAGAGATGGCTACACCTTC. V gene TRBV7-2 combines with J gene TRBJ1-2; tentatively, D is TRBD1 (5 bases). Germline V CDR1 and CDR2: SGHTA, FQGNSA. This CDR3 contains 18 residues. Trimming left V 4 bases short and J 6 bases short, with 27 bases between.

The J gene is TRBJ2-1, the V gene TRBV7-9, with 8 bases aligning to TRBD2. From germline, CDR1 is SEHNR and CDR2 FQNEAQ (reference sequence). This CDR3 has 16 amino acids. J lost 6 bases, V lost 1 base, and 8 bases had no gene match. The CDR3 sequence: CASSLVPAGVGNEQFF. The CDR3 DNA is TGTGCCAGCAGCTTAGTCCCAGCGGGAGTGGGCAATGAGCAGTTCTTC. Using reference TRBV7-9 and TRBJ2-1 for the parts outside the CDR3, the full variable domain is DTGVSQNPRHKITKRGQNVTFRCDPISEHNRLYWYRQTLGQGPEFLTYFQNEAQLEKSRLLSDRFSAERPKGSFSTLEIQRTEQGDSAMYLCASSLVPAGVGNEQFFGPGTRLTVL.

The V and J genes are TRBV18 and TRBJ2-6; D is ambiguous. Germline V gives CDR1 KGHSH, CDR2 LQKENI. The CDR3 has 13 residues. Trimming removed 3 bases from V and 3 bases from J, with 3 bases in between. The CDR3 loop reads CASSPGGANVLTF. The CDR3 coding sequence is TGTGCCAGCTCACCGGGTGGGGCCAACGTCCTGACTTTC. The entire variable domain, with the rest obtained from reference TRBV18 and TRBJ2-6, is as follows: NAGVMQNPRHLVRRRGQEARLRCSPMKGHSHVYWYRQLPEEGLKFMVYLQKENIIDESGMPKERFSAEFPKEGPSILRIQQVVRGDSAAYFCASSPGGANVLTFGAGSRLTVL.

V usage is TRBV20-1 and J usage is TRBJ1-1; perhaps TRBD1 as D (5 bases). Germline V gene sequence: CDR1 DFQATT, CDR2 SNEGSKA (reference sequence). The CDR3 runs 11 residues. Trimming shortened V by 3 bases and J by 6 bases, and 8 bases separated the two germline ends. The CDR3 DNA reads as TGCAGTGCTAGGCAGGGATCTGAAGCTTTCTTT. Its protein is CSARQGSEAFF.

The DNA of the CDR3 is TGTGCCAGCAGCTTACGGGGAGGCTACACCTTC. Translation: CASSLRGGYTF. This chain links TRBV7-9 with TRBJ1-2; D call uncertain. The V gene lost 2 bases and the J gene lost 8 bases, with 6 bases spanning the gap. CDR3 length: 11 residues. Germline loops: CDR1 SEHNR, CDR2 FQNEAQ (reference sequence).

The chain employs TRBV7-3 and TRBJ2-3; 7 bases align to TRBD2. The CDR3 spans 14 residues. The ends lost 5 bases at V and 5 bases at J; junction bases unmatched: 7. Germline lookup yields CDR1 SGHTA and CDR2 FQGTGA. The CDR3 nucleotides are TGTGCCAGCAGCCAGGGACTACAACAAGATACGCAGTATTTT. Its protein product is CASSQGLQQDTQYF.

This clone showed up just a few times. The V and J genes are TRBV11-2 and TRBJ1-2; possibly TRBD1 for D (6 bases). V gave up 2 bases and J gave up 10 bases, with 14 bases separating them. The CDR3 totals 13 residues. Germline CDR1 reads SGHAT; CDR2 reads FQNNGV. CDR3 nucleotide sequence: TGTGCCAGCAGCTTATACAGGGTGGGGGACTACACCTTC. Translating gives CASSLYRVGDYTF. Combining the CDR3 with reference TRBV11-2 and TRBJ1-2 gives the whole variable domain EAGVAQSPRYKIIEKRQSVAFWCNPISGHATLYWYQQILGQGPKLLIQFQNNGVVDDSQLPKDRFSAERLKGVDSTLKIQPAKLEDSAVYLCASSLYRVGDYTFGSGTRLTVV.